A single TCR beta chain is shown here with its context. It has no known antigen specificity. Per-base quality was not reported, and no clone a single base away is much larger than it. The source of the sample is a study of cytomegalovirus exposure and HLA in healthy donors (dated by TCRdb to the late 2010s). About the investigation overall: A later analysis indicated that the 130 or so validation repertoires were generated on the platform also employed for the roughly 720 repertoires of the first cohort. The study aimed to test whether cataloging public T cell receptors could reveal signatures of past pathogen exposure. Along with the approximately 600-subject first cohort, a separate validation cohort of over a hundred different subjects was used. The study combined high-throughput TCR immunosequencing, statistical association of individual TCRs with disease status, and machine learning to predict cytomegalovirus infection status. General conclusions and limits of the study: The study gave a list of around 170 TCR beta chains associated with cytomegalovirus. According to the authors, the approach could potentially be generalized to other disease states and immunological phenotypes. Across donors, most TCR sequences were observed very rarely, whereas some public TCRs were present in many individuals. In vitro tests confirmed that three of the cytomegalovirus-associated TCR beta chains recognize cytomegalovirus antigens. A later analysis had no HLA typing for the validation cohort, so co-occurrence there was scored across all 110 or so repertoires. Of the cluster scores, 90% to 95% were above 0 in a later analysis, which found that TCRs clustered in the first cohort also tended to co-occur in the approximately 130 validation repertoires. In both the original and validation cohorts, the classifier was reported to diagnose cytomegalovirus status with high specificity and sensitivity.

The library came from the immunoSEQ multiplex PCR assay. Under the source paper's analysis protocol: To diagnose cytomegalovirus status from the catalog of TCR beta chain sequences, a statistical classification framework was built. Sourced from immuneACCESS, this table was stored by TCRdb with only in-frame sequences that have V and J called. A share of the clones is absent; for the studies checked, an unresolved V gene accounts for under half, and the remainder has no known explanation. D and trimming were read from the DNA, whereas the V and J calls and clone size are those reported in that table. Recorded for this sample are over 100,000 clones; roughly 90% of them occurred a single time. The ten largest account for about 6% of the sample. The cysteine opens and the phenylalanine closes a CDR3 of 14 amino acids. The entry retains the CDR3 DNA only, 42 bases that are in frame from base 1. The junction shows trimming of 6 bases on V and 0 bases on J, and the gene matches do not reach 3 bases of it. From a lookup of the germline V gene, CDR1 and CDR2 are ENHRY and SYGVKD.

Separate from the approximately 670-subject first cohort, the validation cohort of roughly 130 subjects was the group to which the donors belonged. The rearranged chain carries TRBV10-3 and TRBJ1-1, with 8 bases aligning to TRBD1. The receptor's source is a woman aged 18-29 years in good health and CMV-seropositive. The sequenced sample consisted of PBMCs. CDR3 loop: CAIRDREVNTEAFF. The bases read TGTGCCATCAGGGACAGGGAGGTGAACACTGAAGCTTTCTTT.